The clone carrying this T cell receptor (beta chain) was counted only a few times. Produced via immunoSEQ multiplex PCR; TCRdb's table is partial and in-frame only. This table has fewer than 300,000 clones, roughly 76% appearing once. This record comes from a study of cytotoxic CD8 clonotypes in ibrutinib-treated CLL. The CDR3 spans 16 residues. Germline V lookup: CDR1 MNHEY, CDR2 SVGAGI. Germline trimming cut 2 bases from V and 2 bases from J; bases unmatched to any gene: 7. This specimen consisted of PBMCs, obtained at disease progression, from a patient treated with ibrutinib. J is TRBJ1-2 and V is TRBV6-5; 8 bases are shared with TRBD1. The sequence was obtained from a human donor with chronic lymphocytic leukemia. CDR3 loop: CASSYAGRGLNYGYTF. The CDR3 region has the DNA TGTGCCAGCAGTTACGCCGGCAGGGGGCTGAACTATGGCTACACCTTC.